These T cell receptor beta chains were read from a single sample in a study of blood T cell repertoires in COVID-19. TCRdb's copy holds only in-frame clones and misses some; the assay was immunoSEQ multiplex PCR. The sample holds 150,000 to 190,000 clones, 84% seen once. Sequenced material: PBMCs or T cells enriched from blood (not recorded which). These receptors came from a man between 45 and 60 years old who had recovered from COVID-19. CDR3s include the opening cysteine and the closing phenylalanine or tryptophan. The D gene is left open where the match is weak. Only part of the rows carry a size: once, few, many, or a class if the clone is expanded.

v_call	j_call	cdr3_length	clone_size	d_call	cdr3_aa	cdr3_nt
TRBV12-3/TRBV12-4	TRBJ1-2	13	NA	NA	CASSLQGKYGYTF	TGTGCCAGCAGTTTACAGGGTAAATATGGCTACACCTTC
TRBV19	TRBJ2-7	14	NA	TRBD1	CASSPQGIMGEQYF	TGTGCCAGTAGTCCACAGGGGATTATGGGCGAGCAGTACTTC
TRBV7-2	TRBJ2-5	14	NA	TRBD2	CASNPRGGRETQYF	TGTGCCAGCAATCCCCGGGGGGGCCGTGAGACCCAGTACTTC
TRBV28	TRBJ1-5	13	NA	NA	CASSLSGNQPQHF	TGTGCCAGCAGTTTATCCGGGAATCAGCCCCAGCATTTT
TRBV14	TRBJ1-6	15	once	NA	CASSLQGAIFSPLHF	TGTGCCAGCAGCCTACAGGGTGCAATTTTTTCACCCCTCCACTTT
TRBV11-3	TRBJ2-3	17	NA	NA	CASRPHLGAGVADTQYF	TGTGCCAGCAGACCGCACCTAGGGGCAGGGGTGGCAGATACGCAGTATTTT
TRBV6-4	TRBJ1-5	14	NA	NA	CASSDPDSYQPQHF	TGTGCCAGCAGTGACCCGGACAGCTATCAGCCCCAGCATTTT
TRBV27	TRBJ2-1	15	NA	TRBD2	CASSTSVTSRDEQFF	TGTGCCAGCAGCACGTCGGTGACTAGCAGGGATGAGCAGTTCTTC
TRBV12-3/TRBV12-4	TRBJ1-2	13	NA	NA	CASSSSSNYGYTF	TGTGCCAGCAGTTCCTCGAGTAACTATGGCTACACCTTC
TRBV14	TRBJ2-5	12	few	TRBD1	CASSRDSETQYF	TGTGCCAGCAGCCGGGACAGCGAGACCCAGTACTTC
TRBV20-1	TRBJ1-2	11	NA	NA	CSARTVYGYTF	TGCAGTGCTAGAACTGTCTATGGCTACACCTTC
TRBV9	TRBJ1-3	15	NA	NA	CASSVQGGSGNTIYF	TGTGCCAGCAGCGTCCAGGGTGGCTCTGGAAACACCATATATTTT
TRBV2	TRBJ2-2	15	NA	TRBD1	CASRAAGTVAGELFF	TGTGCCAGCAGGGCCGCCGGGACAGTAGCCGGGGAGCTGTTTTTT
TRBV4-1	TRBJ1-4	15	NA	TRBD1	CASSPPGQGNEKLFF	TGCGCCAGCAGCCCCCCGGGACAGGGGAATGAAAAACTGTTTTTT
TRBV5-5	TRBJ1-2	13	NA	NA	CASSLGLFYGYTF	TGTGCCAGCAGCTTGGGACTTTTCTATGGCTACACCTTC
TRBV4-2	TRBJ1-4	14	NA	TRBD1	CASAGTGKNEKLFF	TGTGCCAGCGCAGGGACAGGAAAGAATGAAAAACTGTTTTTT
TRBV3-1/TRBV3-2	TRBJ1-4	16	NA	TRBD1	CASSQTGRGENEKLFF	TGTGCCAGCAGCCAGACAGGGCGTGGGGAGAATGAAAAACTGTTTTTT
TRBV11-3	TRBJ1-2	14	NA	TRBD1	CASSLGQGRWGYTF	TGTGCCAGCAGCTTAGGACAGGGGAGATGGGGCTACACCTTC
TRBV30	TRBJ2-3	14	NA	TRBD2	CAWGQGGGTDTQYF	TGTGCCTGGGGTCAGGGAGGGGGCACAGATACGCAGTATTTT
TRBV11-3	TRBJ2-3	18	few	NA	CASSFPIGEERGTDTQYF	TGTGCCAGCAGCTTTCCCATCGGGGAGGAAAGGGGCACAGATACGCAGTATTTT
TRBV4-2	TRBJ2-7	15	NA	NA	CASSQVAGAGYEQYF	TGTGCCAGCAGCCAAGTGGCGGGGGCGGGGTACGAGCAGTACTTC
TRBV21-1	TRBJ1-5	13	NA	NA	CARLVVGNQPQHF	TGTGCCAGACTAGTAGTCGGCAATCAGCCCCAGCATTTT
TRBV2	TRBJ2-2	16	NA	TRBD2	CASRLAGGLNTGELFF	TGTGCCAGCCGCCTAGCGGGGGGCTTGAACACCGGGGAGCTGTTTTTT
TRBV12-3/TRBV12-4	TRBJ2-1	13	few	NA	CASKTVSYNEQFF	TGTGCATCTAAAACAGTTTCCTACAATGAGCAGTTCTTC
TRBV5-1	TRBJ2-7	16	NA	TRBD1	CASSLGRTGASYEQYF	TGCGCCAGCAGCTTGGGCCGGACAGGGGCTTCCTACGAGCAGTACTTC
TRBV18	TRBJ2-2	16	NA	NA	CASSPVTGTNTGELFF	TGTGCCAGCTCACCAGTGACAGGAACGAACACCGGGGAGCTGTTTTTT
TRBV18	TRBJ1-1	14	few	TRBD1	CASSLLDRDTEAFF	TGTGCCAGCTCACTATTAGACAGGGACACTGAAGCTTTCTTT
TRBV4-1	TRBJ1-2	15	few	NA	CASSQVGQINYGYTF	TGCGCCAGCAGCCAAGTAGGACAGATAAACTATGGCTACACCTTC
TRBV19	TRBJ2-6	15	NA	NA	CASRPRSSGANVLTF	TGTGCCAGTAGGCCCCGGAGCTCTGGGGCCAACGTCCTGACTTTC
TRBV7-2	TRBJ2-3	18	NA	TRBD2	CASSSRRGGGADTDTQYF	TGTGCCAGCAGCTCCCGGCGAGGCGGGGGGGCCGACACAGATACGCAGTATTTT
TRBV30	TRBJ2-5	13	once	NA	CAWSSAGGKTQYF	TGTGCCTGGAGTTCCGCCGGGGGTAAGACCCAGTACTTC
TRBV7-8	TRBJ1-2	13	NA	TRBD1	CASSAGTGNGYTF	TGTGCCAGCAGCGCCGGGACAGGCAATGGCTACACCTTC
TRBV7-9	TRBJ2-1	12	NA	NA	CASSLAVPVKFF	TGTGCCAGCAGCTTAGCTGTGCCAGTCAAGTTCTTC
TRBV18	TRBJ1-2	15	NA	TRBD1	CASSPRGTGSYGYTF	TGTGCCAGCTCACCACGCGGGACAGGGAGTTATGGCTACACCTTC
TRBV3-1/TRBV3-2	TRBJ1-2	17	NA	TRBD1	CASSQDGSGQLHYGYTF	TGTGCCAGCAGCCAAGATGGCTCGGGACAGCTACACTATGGCTACACCTTC
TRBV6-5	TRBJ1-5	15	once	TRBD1	CASSRAGTGNQPQHF	TGTGCCAGCAGCCGCGCCGGGACAGGCAATCAGCCCCAGCATTTT
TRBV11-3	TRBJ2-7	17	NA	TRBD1	CASSPRQGVFSSYEQYF	TGTGCCAGCAGCCCCCGACAGGGGGTTTTCTCCAGCTACGAGCAGTACTTC
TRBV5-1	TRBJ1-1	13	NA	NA	CASSFGESPEAFF	TGCGCCAGCAGCTTCGGGGAGAGCCCTGAAGCTTTCTTT
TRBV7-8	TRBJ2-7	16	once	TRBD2	CASSLAGRGGSYEQYF	TGTGCCAGCAGCTTAGCGGGACGGGGGGGCTCCTACGAGCAGTACTTC
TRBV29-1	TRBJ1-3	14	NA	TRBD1	CSVGTGVVGDTIYF	TGCAGCGTTGGGACAGGGGTAGTTGGTGACACCATATATTTT
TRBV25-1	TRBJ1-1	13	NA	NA	CASSVATGSEAFF	TGTGCCAGCAGTGTTGCTACGGGGTCTGAAGCTTTCTTT
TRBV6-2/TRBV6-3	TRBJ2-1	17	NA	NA	CASSKIRGGNLYNEQFF	TGTGCCAGCAGTAAAATAAGGGGGGGCAACCTCTACAATGAGCAGTTCTTC
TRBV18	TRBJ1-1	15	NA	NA	CASSQQGYGNTEAFF	TGTGCCAGCTCACAACAGGGTTACGGGAACACTGAAGCTTTCTTT
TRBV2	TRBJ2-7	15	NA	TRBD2	CASTGGGKSSYEQYF	TGTGCCAGCACGGGCGGGGGGAAGAGCTCCTACGAGCAGTACTTC
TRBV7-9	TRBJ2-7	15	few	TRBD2	CASSTRPPREYEQYF	TGTGCCAGCAGCACTAGGCCCCCGCGGGAGTACGAGCAGTACTTC
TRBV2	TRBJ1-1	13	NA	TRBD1	CARLGQGNAEAFF	TGTGCCAGACTGGGACAGGGAAACGCTGAAGCTTTCTTT
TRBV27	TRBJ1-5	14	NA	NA	CASSLRHVSQPQHF	TGTGCCAGCAGTTTACGACATGTCAGTCAGCCCCAGCATTTT
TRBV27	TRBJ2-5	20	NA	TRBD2	CASSFQPPRVSGADQETQYF	TGTGCCAGCAGTTTCCAGCCCCCCCGGGTTAGCGGGGCAGACCAAGAGACCCAGTACTTC
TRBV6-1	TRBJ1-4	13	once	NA	CASSEWRDEKLFF	TGTGCCAGCAGTGAATGGAGAGATGAAAAACTGTTTTTT
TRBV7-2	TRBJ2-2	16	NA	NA	CASSLVRGPNTGELFF	TGTGCCAGCAGCTTAGTGCGGGGCCCGAACACCGGGGAGCTGTTTTTT
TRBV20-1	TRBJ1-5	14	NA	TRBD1	CSASPRTGNQPQHF	TGCAGTGCTAGTCCCCGGACAGGGAATCAGCCCCAGCATTTT
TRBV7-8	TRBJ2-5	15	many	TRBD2	CASSSSGGVQETQYF	TGTGCCAGCAGCTCTAGCGGGGGGGTCCAAGAGACCCAGTACTTC